The rows below give T cell receptor beta chains drawn from one sample of a study of shared clonotypes between healthy human individuals. Data came from immunoSEQ multiplex PCR; TCRdb stores just in-frame clones and leaves some out. The sample holds millions of clones, just under 95% seen once. Sample: naive CD8+ T cells sorted from blood. The receptors come from a man younger than 35 in good health. Each CDR3 is given with its conserved first and last residue. The D gene is left open where the match is weak. Size values are once, few and many counts, or a class for expanded clones, and some rows have none.

clone_size: few; j_call: TRBJ2-7; v_call: TRBV11-2; d_call: -; cdr3_nt: TGTGCCAGCAGCTTCGGGACGGGAACCTACGAGCAGTACTTC; cdr3_aa: CASSFGTGTYEQYF
clone_size: -; j_call: TRBJ2-7; v_call: TRBV27; d_call: -; cdr3_nt: TGTGCCAGCAGTTTCTTTTCGGGCGGGCCGGGGAGCTCCTACGAGCAGTACTTC; cdr3_aa: CASSFFSGGPGSSYEQYF
clone_size: -; j_call: TRBJ1-2; v_call: TRBV7-9; d_call: TRBD1; cdr3_nt: TGTGCCAGCAGCCCACCGACAGGGTATGGCTACACCTTC; cdr3_aa: CASSPPTGYGYTF
clone_size: -; j_call: TRBJ1-6; v_call: TRBV2; d_call: -; cdr3_nt: TGTGCCAGCAGTGAAGTAGAGGGGGATTCACCCCTCCACTTT; cdr3_aa: CASSEVEGDSPLHF
clone_size: -; j_call: TRBJ2-6; v_call: TRBV2; d_call: TRBD2; cdr3_nt: TGTGCCAGCAGTGAACCTAGCGGGAGGGCCTCCGGGGCCAACGTCCTGACTTTC; cdr3_aa: CASSEPSGRASGANVLTF
clone_size: -; j_call: TRBJ2-7; v_call: TRBV6-5; d_call: -; cdr3_nt: TGTGCCAGCAGTTACACCGGGGAGGGACACTACGAGCAGTACTTC; cdr3_aa: CASSYTGEGHYEQYF
clone_size: once; j_call: TRBJ1-1; v_call: TRBV6-6; d_call: -; cdr3_nt: TGTGCCAGCGGACAGAACACTGAAGCTTTCTTT; cdr3_aa: CASGQNTEAFF
clone_size: -; j_call: TRBJ1-4; v_call: TRBV27; d_call: TRBD1; cdr3_nt: TGTGCCAGCAGTTTATACAGGGGGCGGATTGAAAAACTGTTTTTT; cdr3_aa: CASSLYRGRIEKLFF
clone_size: once; j_call: TRBJ2-2; v_call: TRBV15; d_call: -; cdr3_nt: TGTGCCACCAGCAATCCCTTTACCGGGGAGCTGTTTTTT; cdr3_aa: CATSNPFTGELFF
clone_size: -; j_call: TRBJ2-2; v_call: TRBV27; d_call: -; cdr3_nt: TGTGCCAGCAGACTACAGGACTACACCGGGGAGCTGTTTTTT; cdr3_aa: CASRLQDYTGELFF
clone_size: -; j_call: TRBJ2-7; v_call: TRBV11-2; d_call: -; cdr3_nt: TGTGCCAGCAGCGCCTACCTAGGAACGTTCGAGCAGTACTTC; cdr3_aa: CASSAYLGTFEQYF
clone_size: -; j_call: TRBJ2-1; v_call: TRBV27; d_call: TRBD2; cdr3_nt: TGTGCCAGCAGTTTCCCGGGGGGGCCCTTTAATGAGCAGTTCTTC; cdr3_aa: CASSFPGGPFNEQFF
clone_size: -; j_call: TRBJ2-3; v_call: TRBV4-3; d_call: -; cdr3_nt: TGCGCCAGCAGGGACACAGGGAGTGGCACAGATACGCAGTATTTT; cdr3_aa: CASRDTGSGTDTQYF
clone_size: -; j_call: TRBJ2-5; v_call: TRBV19; d_call: -; cdr3_nt: TGTGCCAGTAGTGGCCTGACTAGTCCGGAGACCCAGTACTTC; cdr3_aa: CASSGLTSPETQYF
clone_size: -; j_call: TRBJ2-7; v_call: TRBV7-3; d_call: -; cdr3_nt: TGTGCCAGCAGCTTCGGACTTTCTCTAACCTACGAGCAGTACTTC; cdr3_aa: CASSFGLSLTYEQYF
clone_size: -; j_call: TRBJ1-2; v_call: TRBV5-6; d_call: -; cdr3_nt: TGTGCCAGCAGCTTAGGTCGGGCTGCCTATGGCTACACCTTC; cdr3_aa: CASSLGRAAYGYTF
clone_size: -; j_call: TRBJ1-5; v_call: TRBV5-6; d_call: -; cdr3_nt: TGTGCCAGCAGCGGGGAGGATCAGCCCCAGCATTTT; cdr3_aa: CASSGEDQPQHF
clone_size: -; j_call: TRBJ1-6; v_call: TRBV27; d_call: TRBD1; cdr3_nt: TGTGCCAGCAGAACCCAGGGACAGAATTCACCCCTCCACTTT; cdr3_aa: CASRTQGQNSPLHF
clone_size: -; j_call: TRBJ2-1; v_call: TRBV9; d_call: -; cdr3_nt: TGTGCCAGCAGCGTCTTCTTGGACCGGGAGAATCTCAATGAGCAGTTCTTC; cdr3_aa: CASSVFLDRENLNEQFF
clone_size: -; j_call: TRBJ2-2; v_call: TRBV29-1; d_call: TRBD1; cdr3_nt: TGCAGCGGTACCGGGACAGGGAAAACCGGGGAGCTGTTTTTT; cdr3_aa: CSGTGTGKTGELFF
clone_size: -; j_call: TRBJ2-7; v_call: TRBV4-3; d_call: -; cdr3_nt: TGCGCCAGCAGCCAAGATTACTACGAGCAGTACTTC; cdr3_aa: CASSQDYYEQYF
clone_size: -; j_call: TRBJ2-7; v_call: TRBV2; d_call: -; cdr3_nt: TGTGCCAGCAGTACGAGGGTGTACGAGCAGTACTTC; cdr3_aa: CASSTRVYEQYF
clone_size: once; j_call: TRBJ1-2; v_call: TRBV30; d_call: -; cdr3_nt: TGTGCCTGGAGTGCGGAGGGCGCCATGGATGGCTACACCTTC; cdr3_aa: CAWSAEGAMDGYTF